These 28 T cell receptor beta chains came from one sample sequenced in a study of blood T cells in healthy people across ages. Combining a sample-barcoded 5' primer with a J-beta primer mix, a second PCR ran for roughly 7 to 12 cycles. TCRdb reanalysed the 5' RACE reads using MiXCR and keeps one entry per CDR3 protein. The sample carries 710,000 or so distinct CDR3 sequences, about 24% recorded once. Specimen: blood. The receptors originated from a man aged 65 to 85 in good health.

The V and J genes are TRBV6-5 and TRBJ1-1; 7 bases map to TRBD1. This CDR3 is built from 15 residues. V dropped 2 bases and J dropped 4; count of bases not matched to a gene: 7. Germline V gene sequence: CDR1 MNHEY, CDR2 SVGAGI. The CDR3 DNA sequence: TGTGCCAGCAGTTACGTAGGGGGCCGGGCCACTGAAGCTTTCTTT. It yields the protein CASSYVGGRATEAFF.

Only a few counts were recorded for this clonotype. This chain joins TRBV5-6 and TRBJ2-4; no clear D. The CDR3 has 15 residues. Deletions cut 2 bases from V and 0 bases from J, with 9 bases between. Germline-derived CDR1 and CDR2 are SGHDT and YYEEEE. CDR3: CASSFVASAKNIQYF. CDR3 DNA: TGTGCCAGCAGCTTCGTAGCATCAGCCAAAAACATTCAGTACTTC.

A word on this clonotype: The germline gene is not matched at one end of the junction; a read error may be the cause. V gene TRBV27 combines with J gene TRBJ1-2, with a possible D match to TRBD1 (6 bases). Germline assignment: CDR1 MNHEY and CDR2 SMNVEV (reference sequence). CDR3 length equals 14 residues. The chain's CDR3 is CASSPRPSIGGYIF. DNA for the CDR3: TGTGCCAGCAGTCCGCGTCCATCAATTGGGGGCTACATCTTC.

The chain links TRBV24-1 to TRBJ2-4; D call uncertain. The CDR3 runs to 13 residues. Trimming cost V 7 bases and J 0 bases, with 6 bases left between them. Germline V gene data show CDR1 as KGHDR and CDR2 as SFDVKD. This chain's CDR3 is CATRSLAKNIQYF. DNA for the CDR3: TGTGCCACCAGAAGCTTAGCCAAAAACATTCAGTACTTC.

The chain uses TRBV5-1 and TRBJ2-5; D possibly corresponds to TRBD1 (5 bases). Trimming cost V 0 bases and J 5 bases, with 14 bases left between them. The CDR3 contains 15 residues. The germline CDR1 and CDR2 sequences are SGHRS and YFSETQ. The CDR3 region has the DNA TGCGCCAGCAGCTTGGAGGCAGGGTTGGTGGAGACCCAGTACTTC. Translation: CASSLEAGLVETQYF.

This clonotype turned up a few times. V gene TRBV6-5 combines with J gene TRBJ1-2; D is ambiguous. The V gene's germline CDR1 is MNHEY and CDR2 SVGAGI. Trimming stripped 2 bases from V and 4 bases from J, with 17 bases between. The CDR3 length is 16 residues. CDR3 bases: TGTGCCAGCAGTTACGGTCGCAGGAATGTTCGCTATGGCTACACCTTC. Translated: CASSYGRRNVRYGYTF.

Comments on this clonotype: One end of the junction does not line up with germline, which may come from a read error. The CDR3 spells CASRLDSGNTIYF. The CDR3 DNA reads TGTGCCAGCAGACTAGACTCTGGAAACACTATATATTTT. The chain links TRBV6-5 to TRBJ1-3; D call uncertain. The length of the CDR3 is 13 residues. Germline CDR1 is MNHEY and CDR2 is SVGAGI.

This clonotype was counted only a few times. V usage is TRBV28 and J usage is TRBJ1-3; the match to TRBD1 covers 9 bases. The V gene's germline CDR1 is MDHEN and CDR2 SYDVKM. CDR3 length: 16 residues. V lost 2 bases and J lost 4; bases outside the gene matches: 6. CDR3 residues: CASSLSGTGSGNTIYF. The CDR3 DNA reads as TGTGCCAGCAGTTTAAGCGGGACAGGGTCCGGAAACACCATATATTTT.

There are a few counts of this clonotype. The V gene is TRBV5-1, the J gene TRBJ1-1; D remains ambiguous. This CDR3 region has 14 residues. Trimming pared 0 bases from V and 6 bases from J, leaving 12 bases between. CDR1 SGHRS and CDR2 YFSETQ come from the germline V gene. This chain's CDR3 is CASSLVGRPAEAFF. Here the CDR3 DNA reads TGCGCCAGCAGCTTGGTTGGCCGGCCCGCTGAAGCTTTCTTT.

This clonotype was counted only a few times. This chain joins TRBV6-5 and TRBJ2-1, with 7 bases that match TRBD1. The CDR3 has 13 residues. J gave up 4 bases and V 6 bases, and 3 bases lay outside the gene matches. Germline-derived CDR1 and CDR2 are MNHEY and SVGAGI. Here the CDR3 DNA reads TGTGCCAGCAGAGAGACAGGGTACAATGAGCAGTTCTTC. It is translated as CASRETGYNEQFF.

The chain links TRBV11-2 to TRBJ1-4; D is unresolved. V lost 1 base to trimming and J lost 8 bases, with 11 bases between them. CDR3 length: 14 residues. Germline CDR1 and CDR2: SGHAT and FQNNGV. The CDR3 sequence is CASSLGSTGEKLFF. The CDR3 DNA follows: TGTGCCAGCAGCTTAGGGAGTACCGGGGAAAAACTGTTTTTT.

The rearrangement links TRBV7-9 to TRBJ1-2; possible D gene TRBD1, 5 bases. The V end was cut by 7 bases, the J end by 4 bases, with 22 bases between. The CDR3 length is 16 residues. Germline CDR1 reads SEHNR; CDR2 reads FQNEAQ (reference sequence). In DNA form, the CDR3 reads TGTGCCAGCATCATCCCCTCCTTCGGGACGACCTATGGCTACACCTTC. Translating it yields CASIIPSFGTTYGYTF.

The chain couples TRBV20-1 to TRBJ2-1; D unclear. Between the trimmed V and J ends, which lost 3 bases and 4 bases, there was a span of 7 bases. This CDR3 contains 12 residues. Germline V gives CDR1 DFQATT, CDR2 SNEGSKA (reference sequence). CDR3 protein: CSASRQYNEQFF. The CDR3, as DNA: TGCAGTGCTAGTCGCCAGTACAATGAGCAGTTCTTC.

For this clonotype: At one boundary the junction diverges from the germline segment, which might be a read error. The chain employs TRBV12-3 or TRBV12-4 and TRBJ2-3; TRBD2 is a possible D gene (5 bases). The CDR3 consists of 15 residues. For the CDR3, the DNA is TGTGCCAGCAGTAAGAGCAGAGGGATTACAGATGCGCAGTATTTT. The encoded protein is CASSKSRGITDAQYF.

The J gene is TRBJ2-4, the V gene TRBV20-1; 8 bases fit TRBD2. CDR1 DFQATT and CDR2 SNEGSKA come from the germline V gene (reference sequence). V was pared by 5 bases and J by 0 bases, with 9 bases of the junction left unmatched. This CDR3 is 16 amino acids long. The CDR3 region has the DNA TGCAGTGCTGAGGCGGGGGGAATTGTAGCCAAAAACATTCAGTACTTC. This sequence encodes CSAEAGGIVAKNIQYF.

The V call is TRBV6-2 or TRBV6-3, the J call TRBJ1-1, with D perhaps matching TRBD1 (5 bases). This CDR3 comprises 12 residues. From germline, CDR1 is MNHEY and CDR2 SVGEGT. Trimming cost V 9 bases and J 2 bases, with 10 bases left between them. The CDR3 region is CASKRGNTEAFF. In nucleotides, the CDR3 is TGTGCCAGTAAAAGGGGTAACACTGAAGCTTTCTTT.

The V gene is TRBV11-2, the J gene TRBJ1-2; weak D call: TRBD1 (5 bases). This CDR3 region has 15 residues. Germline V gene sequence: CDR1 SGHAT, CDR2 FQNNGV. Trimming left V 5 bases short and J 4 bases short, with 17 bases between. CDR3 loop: CASSTNKGRGYGYTF. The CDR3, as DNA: TGTGCCAGCAGCACAAATAAGGGACGCGGCTATGGCTACACCTTC.

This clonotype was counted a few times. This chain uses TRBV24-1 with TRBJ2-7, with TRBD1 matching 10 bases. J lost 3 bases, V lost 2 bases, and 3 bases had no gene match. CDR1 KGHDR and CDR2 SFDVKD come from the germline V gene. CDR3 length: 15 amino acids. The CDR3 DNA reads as TGTGCCACCAGTGATTGGACAGGGGGAAGCTACGAGCAGTACTTC. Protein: CATSDWTGGSYEQYF.

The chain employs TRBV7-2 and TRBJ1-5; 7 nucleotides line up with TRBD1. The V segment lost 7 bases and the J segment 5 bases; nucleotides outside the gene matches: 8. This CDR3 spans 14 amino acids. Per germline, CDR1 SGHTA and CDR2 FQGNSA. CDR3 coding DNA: TGTGCCAGCAACTTTGGACAGGCCTATCAGCCCCAGCATTTT. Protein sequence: CASNFGQAYQPQHF.

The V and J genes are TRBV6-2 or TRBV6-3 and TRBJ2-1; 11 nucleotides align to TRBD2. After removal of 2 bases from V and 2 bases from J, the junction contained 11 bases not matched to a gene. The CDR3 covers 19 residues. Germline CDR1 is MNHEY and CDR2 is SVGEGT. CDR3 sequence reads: CASSYGTEIAGGTYNEQFF. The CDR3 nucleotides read TGTGCCAGCAGTTACGGGACGGAAATAGCGGGAGGGACCTACAATGAGCAGTTCTTC.

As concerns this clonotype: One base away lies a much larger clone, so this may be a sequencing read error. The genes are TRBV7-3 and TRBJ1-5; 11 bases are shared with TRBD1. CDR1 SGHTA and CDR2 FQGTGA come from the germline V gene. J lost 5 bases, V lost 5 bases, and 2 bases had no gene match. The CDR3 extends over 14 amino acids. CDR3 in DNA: TGTGCCAGCAGCGGGACAGGGGGGGATCAGCCCCAGCATTTT. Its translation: CASSGTGGDQPQHF. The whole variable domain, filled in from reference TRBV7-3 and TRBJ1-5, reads GAGVSQTPSNKVTEKGKYVELRCDPISGHTALYWYRQSLGQGPEFLIYFQGTGAADDSGLPNDRFFAVRPEGSVSTLKIQRTERGDSAVYLCASSGTGGDQPQHFGDGTRLSIL.

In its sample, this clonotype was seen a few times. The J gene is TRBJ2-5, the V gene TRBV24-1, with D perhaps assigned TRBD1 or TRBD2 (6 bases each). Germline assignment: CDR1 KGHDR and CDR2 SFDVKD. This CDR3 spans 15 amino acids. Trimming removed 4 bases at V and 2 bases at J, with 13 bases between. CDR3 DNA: TGTGCCACCAGTGACACTACAGGGAGGCAAGAGACCCAGTACTTC. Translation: CATSDTTGRQETQYF.

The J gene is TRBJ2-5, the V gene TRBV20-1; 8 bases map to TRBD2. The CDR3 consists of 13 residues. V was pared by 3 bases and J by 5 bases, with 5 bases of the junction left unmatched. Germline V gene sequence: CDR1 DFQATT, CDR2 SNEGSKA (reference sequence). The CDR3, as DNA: TGCAGTGCTAGTGCGGGGGGCTTGGAGACCCAGTACTTC. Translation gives CSASAGGLETQYF.

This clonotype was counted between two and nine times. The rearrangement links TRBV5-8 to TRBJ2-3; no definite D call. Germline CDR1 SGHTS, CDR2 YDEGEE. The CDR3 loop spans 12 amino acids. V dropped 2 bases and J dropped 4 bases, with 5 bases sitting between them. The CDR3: CASSFVPDTQYF. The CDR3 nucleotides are TGTGCCAGCAGCTTTGTCCCAGATACGCAGTATTTT.

The DNA for the CDR3 is TGCGCCAGCAGCCTTCGGGGTGGCAGGGTCTATGGCTACACCTTC. Its protein product is CASSLRGGRVYGYTF. The chain carries TRBV4-3 and TRBJ1-2, with a possible D match to TRBD1 (5 bases). The CDR3 consists of 15 residues. The germline CDR1 and CDR2 sequences are LGHNA and YSLEER. Trimming shortened V by 4 bases and J by 4 bases, and 16 bases separated the two germline ends.

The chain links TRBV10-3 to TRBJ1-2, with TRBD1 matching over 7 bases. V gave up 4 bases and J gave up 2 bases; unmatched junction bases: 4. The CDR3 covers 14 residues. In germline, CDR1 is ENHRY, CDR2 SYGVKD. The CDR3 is CAISGDRTNYGYTF. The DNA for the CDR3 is TGTGCCATCAGTGGGGACAGAACCAACTATGGCTACACCTTC.

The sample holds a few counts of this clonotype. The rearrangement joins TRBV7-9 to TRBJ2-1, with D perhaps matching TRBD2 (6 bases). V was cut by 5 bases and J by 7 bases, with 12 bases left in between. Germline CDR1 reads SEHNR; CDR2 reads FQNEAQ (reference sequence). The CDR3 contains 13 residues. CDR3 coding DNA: TGTGCCAGCAGCCGCCGGAGGGCAAATGAGCAGTTCTTC. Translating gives CASSRRRANEQFF.

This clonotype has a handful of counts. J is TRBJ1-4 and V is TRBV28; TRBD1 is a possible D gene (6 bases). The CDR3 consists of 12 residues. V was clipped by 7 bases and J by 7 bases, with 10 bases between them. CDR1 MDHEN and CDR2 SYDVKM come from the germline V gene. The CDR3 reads CASNTGIEKLFF. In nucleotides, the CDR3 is TGTGCCAGCAATACAGGGATTGAAAAACTGTTTTTT.